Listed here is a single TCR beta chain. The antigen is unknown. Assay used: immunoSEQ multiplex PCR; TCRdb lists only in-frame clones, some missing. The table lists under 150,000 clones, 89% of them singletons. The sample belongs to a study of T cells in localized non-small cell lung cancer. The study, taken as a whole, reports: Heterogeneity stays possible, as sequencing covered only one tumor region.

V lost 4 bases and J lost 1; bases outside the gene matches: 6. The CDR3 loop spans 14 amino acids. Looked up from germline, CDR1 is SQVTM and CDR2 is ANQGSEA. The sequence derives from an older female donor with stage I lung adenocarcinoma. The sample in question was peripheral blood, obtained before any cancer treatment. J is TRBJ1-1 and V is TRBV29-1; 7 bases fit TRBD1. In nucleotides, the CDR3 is TGCAGCGTTGTTCCGGACAGGTCGAACACTGAAGCTTTCTTT. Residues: CSVVPDRSNTEAFF.